This TCR beta chain was documented in a study of identical twins. Notes on the study in general: Compared with models, monozygotic twins showed more out-of-frame TCR alpha sharing. Twin-shared out-of-frame alpha sequences were enriched for low generation probability. Fewer insertions were carried by abundant cord blood beta clonotypes, but none was seen in memory repertoires.

The V gene's germline CDR1 is SGHTA and CDR2 FQGNSA. The germline V and J ends were trimmed by 1 base and 7 bases, with 5 bases remaining between them. The CDR3 has 12 residues. This clonotype was seen repeatedly, ten times or more. No antigen is known for it. Unique molecular identifiers were present on the cDNA, and a universal primer site came from template switching. Each CDR3 protein is one row after TCRdb ran MiXCR on the 5' RACE reads. The table lists about 100,000 distinct CDR3 sequences, 5.9% of them singletons. Sequencing was performed on memory T cells sorted from blood. The chain is built from TRBV7-2 and TRBJ2-1; D is uncertain. The TCR comes from a woman between 50 and 59 years old in good health. The CDR3 loop reads CASSLDQNEQFF. CDR3 sequence (DNA): TGTGCCAGCAGCTTAGATCAGAATGAGCAGTTCTTC. The variable domain in full, completed from reference TRBV7-2 and TRBJ2-1, reads GAGVSQSPSNKVTEKGKDVELRCDPISGHTALYWYRQSLGQGLEFLIYFQGNSAPDKSGLPSDRFSAERTGGSVSTLTIQRTQQEDSAVYLCASSLDQNEQFFGPGTRLTVL.